Presented here are 31 T cell receptor beta chains from one specimen sequenced in a study of identical twins. TCRdb itself ran the 5' RACE reads through MiXCR, one entry per CDR3 protein. This sample has around 490,000 distinct CDR3 sequences, with around 24% found just once. These data also formed part of another study, on yellow fever vaccine responses in identical twins.

The sequencing sample was made of CD4+ T cells sorted from blood. These receptors were collected from a woman younger than 35 in good health.

V usage is TRBV3-1 and J usage is TRBJ2-1; the D is unclear. CDR1 and CDR2 from the germline V gene are LGHDT and YNNKEL (reference sequence). This CDR3 is 13 amino acids long. V shed 3 bases and J shed 7 bases, with 10 bases lying between them. The CDR3 DNA sequence: TGTGCCAGCAGCCAGGCGGCCGGGAATGAGCAGTTCTTC. Its protein product is CASSQAAGNEQFF.

V gene TRBV10-3 combines with J gene TRBJ2-2; 7 nucleotides line up with TRBD1. V lost 6 bases and J lost 3; bases outside the gene matches: 1. The germline gives CDR1 ENHRY, CDR2 SYGVKD. The CDR3 extends over 13 amino acids. The CDR3 loop reads CAIRGTDTGELFF. The CDR3 nucleotides are TGTGCCATCAGGGGGACAGACACCGGGGAGCTGTTTTTT.

The CDR3 sequence: CASSATKGTGLSNQPQHF. CDR3 bases: TGTGCCAGCAGTGCGACGAAAGGGACAGGCCTTAGCAATCAGCCCCAGCATTTT. V is TRBV25-1 and J is TRBJ1-5; TRBD1 matches 8 bases. V shed 4 bases, J shed 0 bases, and the junction held 11 bases outside the gene matches. The CDR3 spans 18 residues. CDR1 is MGHDK, CDR2 SYGVNS, per germline.

This chain links TRBV28 with TRBJ2-7, with 8 positions matching TRBD1. Germline CDR1 is MDHEN and CDR2 is SYDVKM. The CDR3 loop spans 14 amino acids. V shed 5 bases and J 3 bases; nucleotides not matched to a gene: 6. CDR3: CASSTPGQDYEQYV. CDR3 in DNA: TGTGCCAGCAGTACACCGGGACAGGACTACGAGCAGTACGTC.

This clonotype showed up just a few times. The rearrangement uses TRBV12-3 or TRBV12-4 and TRBJ1-2; D is undetermined. V was cut by 3 bases and J by 5 bases, with 7 bases left in between. This CDR3 comprises 12 residues. Here the CDR3 DNA reads TGTGCCAGCAGTTTTCGTCAATATGGCTACACCTTC. Amino acids: CASSFRQYGYTF.

Ten or more counts support this clonotype. The V call is TRBV28, the J call TRBJ2-3; no reliable D call. This CDR3 is 13 amino acids long. Trimming shortened V by 2 bases and J by 1 base, and 4 bases separated the two germline ends. Per germline, CDR1 MDHEN and CDR2 SYDVKM. CDR3 in amino acids: CASSLQGTDTQYF. In DNA, the CDR3 is TGTGCCAGCAGTTTACAGGGCACAGATACGCAGTATTTT.

This clonotype was counted only a few times. The CDR3 DNA reads as TGCAGTGCTCGCGCAGGGGGTAGAGACGAGCAGTACTTC. It yields the protein CSARAGGRDEQYF. The rearrangement uses TRBV20-1 and TRBJ2-7; 7 nucleotides match TRBD1. The J segment lost 5 bases and the V segment lost 5 bases, leaving 9 bases of the junction unmatched. Germline loops: CDR1 DFQATT, CDR2 SNEGSKA (reference sequence). This CDR3 has 13 amino acids.

The V call is TRBV28, the J call TRBJ2-7, with TRBD2 identical over 11 bases. Germline CDR1 and CDR2: MDHEN and SYDVKM. The CDR3 consists of 16 residues. The V segment lost 5 bases and the J segment 1 base; nucleotides outside the gene matches: 7. The CDR3: CASSPLTSGESYEQYV. The CDR3 nucleotides are TGTGCCAGCAGTCCACTGACTAGCGGGGAGTCCTACGAGCAGTACGTC.

This clonotype was seen ten or more times. The DNA of the CDR3 is TGTGCCAGCAGCTTAGCGCTGGCAGGGAGTAAATCAGATACGCAGTATTTT. This sequence encodes CASSLALAGSKSDTQYF. This sequence joins TRBV7-9 and TRBJ2-3, with D perhaps given as TRBD1 or TRBD2 (5 bases each). Germline CDR1 and CDR2: SEHNR and FQNEAQ (reference sequence). The CDR3 extends over 17 amino acids. Trimming took off 0 bases at V and 4 bases at J, with 17 bases between the two ends.

There are a few counts of this clonotype. V gene TRBV20-1 combines with J gene TRBJ1-6, with D hard to call. V was trimmed by 3 bases and J by 10 bases, leaving 16 bases between them. The V gene's germline CDR1 is DFQATT and CDR2 SNEGSKA (reference sequence). The CDR3 consists of 14 residues. CDR3 in amino acids: CSARVGPMGSPLHF. The CDR3 bases are TGCAGTGCTAGGGTAGGGCCCATGGGATCACCCCTCCACTTT.

The chain combines TRBV6-1 with TRBJ2-1, with 10 nucleotides matching TRBD1. Unmatched junction bases numbered 9, after V lost 5 bases and J lost 8 bases. From germline, CDR1 is MNHNS and CDR2 SASEGT. The CDR3 has 15 amino acids. The CDR3 DNA reads TGTGCCAGCAGTCCGGGACAGGGGCGTTTGGATGAGCAGTTCTTC. This gives the protein CASSPGQGRLDEQFF.

The V call is TRBV5-1, the J call TRBJ2-1; TRBD2 aligns across 12 bases. The junction had 9 bases not matched to a gene; V was cut back by 4 bases and J by 7 bases. The V gene's germline CDR1 is SGHRS and CDR2 YFSETQ. The CDR3 is 16 residues long. The CDR3 bases are TGCGCCAGCAGCCCTGGACTAGCGGGAAGTGGGAATGAGCAGTTCTTC. This gives the protein CASSPGLAGSGNEQFF.

This clonotype was observed many times. This chain uses TRBV28 with TRBJ1-6; D remains ambiguous. The germline CDR1 and CDR2 sequences are MDHEN and SYDVKM. This CDR3 spans 14 amino acids. V lost 6 bases, J lost 9 bases, and 15 bases lay in between. CDR3 coding DNA: TGTGCCAGCAGCCCCTCCGGAAGGGTTTCACCCCTCCACTTT. This gives the protein CASSPSGRVSPLHF.

This clonotype turned up a few times. This chain uses TRBV10-3 with TRBJ2-2; a weak D match, TRBD2 (5 bases). V was pared by 2 bases and J by 5 bases, with 12 bases between. CDR1 ENHRY and CDR2 SYGVKD come from the germline V gene. The CDR3 consists of 15 residues. CDR3 region: CAISEPGFETGELFF. The CDR3 DNA reads TGTGCCATCAGTGAGCCGGGGTTCGAAACCGGGGAGCTGTTTTTT.

The rearrangement links TRBV2 to TRBJ2-2, with D possibly TRBD1 on 6 matching bases. This CDR3 spans 15 amino acids. V was clipped by 2 bases and J by 4 bases, with 11 bases between them. Germline lookup yields CDR1 SNHLY and CDR2 FYNNEI. The CDR3 coding sequence is TGTGCCAGCAGTGAAACGGGCAGGGGCACCGGGGAGCTGTTTTTT. Translated: CASSETGRGTGELFF. The variable domain in full, with the rest retrieved from reference TRBV2 and TRBJ2-2, is EPEVTQTPSHQVTQMGQEVILRCVPISNHLYFYWYRQILGQKVEFLVSFYNNEISEKSEIFDDQFSVERPDGSNFTLKIRSTKLEDSAMYFCASSETGRGTGELFFGEGSRLTVL.

The chain combines TRBV5-1 with TRBJ1-5; D remains unclear. In germline, CDR1 is SGHRS, CDR2 YFSETQ. CDR3 length equals 15 residues. V was shortened by 4 bases and J by 6 bases, with 17 bases between the two germline ends. This CDR3 reads CASSPVPLAGQPQHF. The CDR3, as DNA: TGCGCCAGCAGCCCGGTGCCTCTGGCTGGTCAGCCCCAGCATTTT.

The rearrangement joins TRBV5-1 to TRBJ1-2; perhaps TRBD1 as D (6 bases). Trimming pared 0 bases from V and 4 bases from J, leaving 13 bases between. The length of the CDR3 is 15 residues. CDR1 and CDR2 (germline): SGHRS, YFSETQ. In nucleotides, the CDR3 is TGCGCCAGCAGCTTGGTTGCAGGGGAGGCCTATGGCTACACCTTC. Its protein is CASSLVAGEAYGYTF.

This rearrangement joins TRBV29-1 to TRBJ2-1, with D unclear. V shed 2 bases and J shed 7 bases, with 9 bases lying between them. The CDR3 covers 12 residues. Germline V gene lookup returns CDR1 SQVTM and CDR2 ANQGSEA. The CDR3 loop is CSVERQYNEQFF. CDR3 sequence (DNA): TGCAGCGTTGAACGTCAGTATAATGAGCAGTTCTTC.

This clonotype appeared a few times. The chain couples TRBV5-1 to TRBJ2-1; TRBD2 matches 7 bases. This CDR3 is 18 amino acids long. V was clipped by 1 base and J by 3 bases; unmatched bases: 13. Per germline, CDR1 SGHRS and CDR2 YFSETQ. In DNA form, the CDR3 reads TGCGCCAGCAGCTTGTCAAAATCCGGGGTAGCGGGCTACAATGAGCAGTTCTTC. This translates into CASSLSKSGVAGYNEQFF.

The sample holds a few counts of this clonotype. The J gene is TRBJ2-1, the V gene TRBV5-1; weak D call: TRBD2 (5 bases). CDR3 size: 15 residues. The V and J ends lost 4 bases and 2 bases respectively, with 13 bases between them. Germline V gene sequence: CDR1 SGHRS, CDR2 YFSETQ. The CDR3, as DNA: TGCGCCAGCAGCACGTCGAGGGTGACCTACAATGAGCAGTTCTTC. It translates to CASSTSRVTYNEQFF.

This chain connects TRBV2 to TRBJ1-1, with no clear D. The CDR3 totals 12 residues. Germline CDR1 and CDR2: SNHLY and FYNNEI. The V gene lost 7 bases and the J gene lost 2 bases, with 8 bases spanning the gap. This CDR3 reads CASTGTNTEAFF. The CDR3 region has the DNA TGTGCCAGCACAGGAACCAACACTGAAGCTTTCTTT.

V gene TRBV28 combines with J gene TRBJ2-4, with 8 bases identical to TRBD1. Germline values: CDR1 MDHEN, CDR2 SYDVKM. The CDR3 has 12 residues. V lost 8 bases and J lost 7; bases outside the gene matches: 4. The CDR3 region is CASGDRLNIQYF. In DNA, the CDR3 is TGTGCCAGCGGGGACAGGCTTAACATTCAGTACTTC.

CDR3 amino acids: CASSLEHRGPETQYF. CDR3 bases: TGTGCCAGCAGCTTGGAGCACAGGGGGCCGGAGACCCAGTACTTC. This sequence joins TRBV5-5 and TRBJ2-5; 9 bases match TRBD1. The CDR3 loop spans 15 amino acids. V was pared by 0 bases and J by 5 bases, with 5 bases of the junction left unmatched. The V gene's germline CDR1 is SGHKS and CDR2 YYEKEE (reference sequence).

The chain joins TRBV5-1 to TRBJ2-2; the match to TRBD1 covers 8 bases. The junction had 6 bases not matched to a gene; V was cut back by 4 bases and J by 4 bases. Germline loops: CDR1 SGHRS, CDR2 YFSETQ. The CDR3 covers 15 residues. CDR3 sequence: CASSAGTGVTGELFF. The DNA of the CDR3 is TGCGCCAGCAGCGCCGGGACAGGAGTCACCGGGGAGCTGTTTTTT.

This clonotype was seen a few times. The chain is built from TRBV7-9 and TRBJ1-1; maybe TRBD1 (5 bases). Per germline, CDR1 SEHNR and CDR2 FQNEAQ (reference sequence). The CDR3 has 17 residues. V lost 1 base, J lost 0 bases, and 15 bases lay in between. In DNA form, the CDR3 reads TGTGCCAGCAGCTTAGGTGGGGACGGTTTCATGAACACTGAAGCTTTCTTT. Its protein product is CASSLGGDGFMNTEAFF.

This clonotype was observed a handful of times. CDR3: CASSSSPSGRGNEQFF. CDR3 coding DNA: TGCGCCAGCAGCTCCTCTCCTAGCGGGAGGGGTAATGAGCAGTTCTTC. The genes are TRBV5-1 and TRBJ2-1; 12 bases fit TRBD2. The V gene end was trimmed by 3 bases and the J gene end by 7 bases; junction bases not matched to a gene: 8. The CDR3 has 16 amino acids. From germline, CDR1 is SGHRS and CDR2 YFSETQ.

The genes are TRBV7-3 and TRBJ2-3; 8 bases fit TRBD1. This CDR3 is 14 amino acids long. The J segment lost 4 bases and the V segment lost 4 bases, leaving 4 bases of the junction unmatched. CDR1 is SGHTA and CDR2 is FQGTGA in the germline V gene. The DNA for the CDR3 is TGTGCCAGCAGCTCCTCAGGGGGCTCAGATACGCAGTATTTT. Protein product: CASSSSGGSDTQYF.

This chain uses TRBV20-1 with TRBJ1-1, with D possibly TRBD1 on 5 matching bases. The CDR3 totals 14 residues. V was trimmed by 2 bases and J by 0 bases, leaving 10 bases between them. The germline CDR1 and CDR2 sequences are DFQATT and SNEGSKA (reference sequence). The CDR3 bases are TGCAGTGCTAGAACAGGTTCGATGAACACTGAAGCTTTCTTT. As protein: CSARTGSMNTEAFF.

This clonotype occurred a few times. This rearrangement joins TRBV3-1 to TRBJ2-3, with D uncertain. CDR1 LGHDT and CDR2 YNNKEL come from the germline V gene (reference sequence). CDR3 length: 22 residues. V lost 0 bases to trimming and J lost 2 bases, with 30 bases between them. CDR3 region: CASSQEEDLSRKGAAHTDTQYF. The CDR3 DNA reads TGTGCCAGCAGCCAAGAAGAGGACCTAAGCAGGAAGGGCGCCGCGCACACAGATACGCAGTATTTT.

This clonotype showed up just a few times. V gene TRBV6-1 combines with J gene TRBJ1-1; D is uncertain. Germline CDR1 and CDR2: MNHNS and SASEGT. The CDR3 is made up of 15 amino acids. Deletions cut 6 bases from V and 1 base from J, with 15 bases between. This chain's CDR3 is CASRPTIWENTEAFF. In DNA, the CDR3 is TGTGCCAGCAGGCCTACGATCTGGGAGAACACTGAAGCTTTCTTT.

The gene calls are TRBV10-3 and TRBJ2-1; 7 positions agree with TRBD2. CDR1 is ENHRY, CDR2 SYGVKD, per germline. The CDR3 is made up of 14 amino acids. The ends lost 6 bases at V and 3 bases at J; junction bases unmatched: 5. CDR3: CAISPRTSYNEQFF. Written as DNA, the CDR3 is TGTGCCATCAGCCCTCGGACTAGCTACAATGAGCAGTTCTTC.